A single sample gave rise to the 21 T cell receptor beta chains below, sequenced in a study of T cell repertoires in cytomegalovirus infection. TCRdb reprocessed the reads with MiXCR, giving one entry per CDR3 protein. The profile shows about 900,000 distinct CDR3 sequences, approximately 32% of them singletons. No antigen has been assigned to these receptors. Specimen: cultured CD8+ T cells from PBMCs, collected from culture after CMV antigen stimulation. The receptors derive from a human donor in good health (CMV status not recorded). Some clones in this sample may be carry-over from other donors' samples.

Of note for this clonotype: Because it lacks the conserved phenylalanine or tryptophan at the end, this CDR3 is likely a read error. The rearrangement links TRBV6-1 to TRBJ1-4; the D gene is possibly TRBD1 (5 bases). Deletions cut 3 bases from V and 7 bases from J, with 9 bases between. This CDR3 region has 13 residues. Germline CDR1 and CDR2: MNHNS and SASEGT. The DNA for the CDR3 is TGTGCCAGCAGTGAGGTGAGGGGTGAAAAACTGTTTTCT. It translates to CASSEVRGEKLFS.

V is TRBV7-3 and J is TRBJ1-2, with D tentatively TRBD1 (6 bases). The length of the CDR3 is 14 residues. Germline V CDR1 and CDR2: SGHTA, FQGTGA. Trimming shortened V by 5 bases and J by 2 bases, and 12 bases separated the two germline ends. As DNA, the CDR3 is TGTGCCAGCAGCATGACAGGCTTCAACTATGGCTACACCTTC. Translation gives CASSMTGFNYGYTF.

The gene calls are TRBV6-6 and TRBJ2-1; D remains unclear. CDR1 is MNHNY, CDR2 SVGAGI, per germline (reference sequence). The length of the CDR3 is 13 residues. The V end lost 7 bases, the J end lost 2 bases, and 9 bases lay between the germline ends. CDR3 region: CASTLDPYNEQFF. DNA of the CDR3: TGTGCCAGCACCCTAGACCCCTACAATGAGCAGTTCTTC.

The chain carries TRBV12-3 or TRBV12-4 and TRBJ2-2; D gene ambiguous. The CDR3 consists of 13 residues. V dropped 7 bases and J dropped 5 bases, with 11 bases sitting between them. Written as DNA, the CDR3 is TGTGCCAGCACTAACACCGGTACCGGGGAGCTGTTTTTT. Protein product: CASTNTGTGELFF.

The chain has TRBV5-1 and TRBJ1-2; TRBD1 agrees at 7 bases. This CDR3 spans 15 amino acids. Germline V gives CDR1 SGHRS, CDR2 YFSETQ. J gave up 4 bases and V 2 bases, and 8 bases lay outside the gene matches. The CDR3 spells CASSFRQGGLYGYTF. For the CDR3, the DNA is TGCGCCAGCAGCTTCCGACAGGGAGGGCTCTATGGCTACACCTTC.

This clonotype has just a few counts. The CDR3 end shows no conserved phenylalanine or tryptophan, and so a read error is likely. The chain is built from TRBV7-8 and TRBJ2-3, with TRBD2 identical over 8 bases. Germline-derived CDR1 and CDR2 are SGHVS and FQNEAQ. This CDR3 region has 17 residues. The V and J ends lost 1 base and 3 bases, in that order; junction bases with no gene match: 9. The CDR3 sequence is CASSLGGGMSGTDTQYC. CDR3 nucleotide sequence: TGTGCCAGCAGCTTAGGCGGGGGGATGTCGGGGACAGATACGCAGTATTGT.

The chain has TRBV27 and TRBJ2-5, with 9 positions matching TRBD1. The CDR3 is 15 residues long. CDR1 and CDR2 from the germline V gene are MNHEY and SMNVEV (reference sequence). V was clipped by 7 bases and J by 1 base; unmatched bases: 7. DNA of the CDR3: TGTGCCAGCAAACACCGGGACAGGGTCCAAGAGACCCAGTACTTC. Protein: CASKHRDRVQETQYF.

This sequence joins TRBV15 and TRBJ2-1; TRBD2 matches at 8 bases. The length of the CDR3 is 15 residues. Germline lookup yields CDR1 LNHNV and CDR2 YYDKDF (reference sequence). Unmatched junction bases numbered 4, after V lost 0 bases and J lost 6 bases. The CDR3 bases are TGTGCCACCAGCAGAGATGTGGGACTAGGCAATGAGCAGTTCTTC. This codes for CATSRDVGLGNEQFF. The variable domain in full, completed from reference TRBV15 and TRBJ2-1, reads DAMVIQNPRYQVTQFGKPVTLSCSQTLNHNVMYWYQQKSSQAPKLLFHYYDKDFNNEADTPDNFQSRRPNTSFCFLDIRSPGLGDTAMYLCATSRDVGLGNEQFFGPGTRLTVL.

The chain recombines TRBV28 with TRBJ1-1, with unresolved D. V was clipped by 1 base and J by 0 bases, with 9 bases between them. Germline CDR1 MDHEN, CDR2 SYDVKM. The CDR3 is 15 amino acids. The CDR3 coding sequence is TGTGCCAGCAGTTTATTGAGTGAAATGAACACTGAAGCTTTCTTT. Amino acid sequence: CASSLLSEMNTEAFF.

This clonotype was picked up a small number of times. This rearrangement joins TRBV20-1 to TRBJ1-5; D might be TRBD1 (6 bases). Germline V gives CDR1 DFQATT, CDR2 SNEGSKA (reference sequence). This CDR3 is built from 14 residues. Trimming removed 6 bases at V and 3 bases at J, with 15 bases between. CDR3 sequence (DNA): TGCAGTGCGCCTGGCCAGGGGCACAATCAGCCCCAGCATTTT. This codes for CSAPGQGHNQPQHF.

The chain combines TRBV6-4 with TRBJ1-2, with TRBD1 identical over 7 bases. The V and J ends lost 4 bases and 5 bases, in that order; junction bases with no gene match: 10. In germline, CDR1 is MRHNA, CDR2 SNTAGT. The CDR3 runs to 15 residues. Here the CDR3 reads CASSARQGLGYGYTF. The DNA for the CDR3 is TGTGCCAGCAGTGCACGACAGGGACTCGGGTATGGCTACACCTTC.

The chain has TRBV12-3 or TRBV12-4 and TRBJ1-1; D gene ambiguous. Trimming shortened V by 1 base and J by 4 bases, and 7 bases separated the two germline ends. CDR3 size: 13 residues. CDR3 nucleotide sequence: TGTGCCAGCAGTTTAGGGATGAGCACTGAAGCTTTCTTT. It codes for CASSLGMSTEAFF.

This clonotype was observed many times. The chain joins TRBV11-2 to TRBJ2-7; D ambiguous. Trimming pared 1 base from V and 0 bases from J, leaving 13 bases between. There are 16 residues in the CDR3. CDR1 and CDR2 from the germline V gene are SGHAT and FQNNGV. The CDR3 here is CASSLGPHLGSYEQYV. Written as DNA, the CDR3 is TGTGCCAGCAGCTTAGGACCCCATTTGGGCTCCTACGAGCAGTACGTC.

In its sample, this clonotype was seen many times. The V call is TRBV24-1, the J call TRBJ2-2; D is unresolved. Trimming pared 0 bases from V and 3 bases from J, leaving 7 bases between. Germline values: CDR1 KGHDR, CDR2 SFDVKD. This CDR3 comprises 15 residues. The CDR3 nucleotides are TGTGCCACCAGTGATTTGAGGGCAGACACCGGGGAGCTGTTTTTT. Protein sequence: CATSDLRADTGELFF.

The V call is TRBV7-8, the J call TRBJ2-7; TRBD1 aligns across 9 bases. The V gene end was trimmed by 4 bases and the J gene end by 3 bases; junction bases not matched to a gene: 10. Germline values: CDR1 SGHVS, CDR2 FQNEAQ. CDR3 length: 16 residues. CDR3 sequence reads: CASSSYGQGTFYEQYF. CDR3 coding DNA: TGTGCCAGCAGCTCCTACGGACAGGGGACCTTCTACGAGCAGTACTTC.

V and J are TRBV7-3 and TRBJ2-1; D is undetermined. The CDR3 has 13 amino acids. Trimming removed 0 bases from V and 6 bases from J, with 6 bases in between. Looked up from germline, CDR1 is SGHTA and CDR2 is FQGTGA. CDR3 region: CASSLTVGNEQFF. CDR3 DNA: TGTGCCAGCAGCTTAACGGTGGGCAATGAGCAGTTCTTC. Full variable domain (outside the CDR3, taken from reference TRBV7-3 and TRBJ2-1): GAGVSQTPSNKVTEKGKYVELRCDPISGHTALYWYRQSLGQGPEFLIYFQGTGAADDSGLPNDRFFAVRPEGSVSTLKIQRTERGDSAVYLCASSLTVGNEQFFGPGTRLTVL.

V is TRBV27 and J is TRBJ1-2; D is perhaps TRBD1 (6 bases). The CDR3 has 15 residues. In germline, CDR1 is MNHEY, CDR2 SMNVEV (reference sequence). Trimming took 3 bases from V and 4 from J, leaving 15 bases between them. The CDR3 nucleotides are TGTGCCAGCAGTTTCACCTCGACAGGAGCCTATGGCTACACCTTC. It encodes CASSFTSTGAYGYTF.

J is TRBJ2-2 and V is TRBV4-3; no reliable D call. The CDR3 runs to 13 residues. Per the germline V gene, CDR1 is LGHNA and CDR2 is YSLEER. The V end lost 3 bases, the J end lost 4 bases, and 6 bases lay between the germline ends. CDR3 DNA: TGCGCCAGCAGCCATGACACCACCGGGGAGCTGTTTTTT. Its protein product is CASSHDTTGELFF.

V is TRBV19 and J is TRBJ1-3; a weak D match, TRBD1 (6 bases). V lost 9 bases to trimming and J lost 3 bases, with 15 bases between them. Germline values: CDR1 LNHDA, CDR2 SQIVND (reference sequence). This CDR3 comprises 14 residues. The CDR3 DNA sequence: TGTGCCAGCAACGGACAGACCTTTGGAAACACCATATATTTT. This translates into CASNGQTFGNTIYF.

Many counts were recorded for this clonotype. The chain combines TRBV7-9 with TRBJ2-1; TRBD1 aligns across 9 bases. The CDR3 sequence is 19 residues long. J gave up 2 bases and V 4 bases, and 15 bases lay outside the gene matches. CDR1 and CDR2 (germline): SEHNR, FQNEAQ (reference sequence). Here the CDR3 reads CASSSEPRQGDQTYNEQFF. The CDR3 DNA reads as TGTGCCAGCAGCTCAGAACCTCGACAGGGGGATCAAACCTACAATGAGCAGTTCTTC.

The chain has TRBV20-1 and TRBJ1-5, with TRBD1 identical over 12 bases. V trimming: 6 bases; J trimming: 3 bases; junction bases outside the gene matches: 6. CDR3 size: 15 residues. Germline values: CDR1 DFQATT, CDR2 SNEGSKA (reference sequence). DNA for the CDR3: TGCAGTGCCCGGGACAGGGGGCTTCCCAATCAGCCCCAGCATTTT. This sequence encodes CSARDRGLPNQPQHF.